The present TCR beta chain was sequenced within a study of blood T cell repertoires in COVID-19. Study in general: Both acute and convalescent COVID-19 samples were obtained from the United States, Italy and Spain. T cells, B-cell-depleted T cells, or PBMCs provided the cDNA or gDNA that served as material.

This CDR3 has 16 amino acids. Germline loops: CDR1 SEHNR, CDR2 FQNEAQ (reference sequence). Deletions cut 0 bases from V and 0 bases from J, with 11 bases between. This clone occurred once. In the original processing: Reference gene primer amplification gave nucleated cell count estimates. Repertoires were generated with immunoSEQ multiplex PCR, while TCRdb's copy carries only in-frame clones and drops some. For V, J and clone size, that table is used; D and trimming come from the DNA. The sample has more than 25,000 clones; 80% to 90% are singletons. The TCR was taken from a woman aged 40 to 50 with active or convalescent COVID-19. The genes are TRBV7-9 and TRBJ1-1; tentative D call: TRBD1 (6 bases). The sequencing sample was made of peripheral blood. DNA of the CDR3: TGTGCCAGCAGCTTAGCGTTCGGACAGATGAACACTGAAGCTTTCTTT. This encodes CASSLAFGQMNTEAFF.